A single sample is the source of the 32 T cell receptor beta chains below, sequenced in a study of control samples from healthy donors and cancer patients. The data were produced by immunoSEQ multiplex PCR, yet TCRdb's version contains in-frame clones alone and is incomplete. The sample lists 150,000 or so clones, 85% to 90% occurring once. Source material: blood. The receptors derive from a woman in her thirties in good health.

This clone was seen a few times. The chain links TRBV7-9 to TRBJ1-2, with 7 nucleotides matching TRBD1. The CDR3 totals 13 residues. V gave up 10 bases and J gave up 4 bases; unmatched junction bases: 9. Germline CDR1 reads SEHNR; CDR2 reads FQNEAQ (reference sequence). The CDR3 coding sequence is TGTGCCATTCGACAGGGAGCCAGCTATGGCTACACCTTC. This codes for CAIRQGASYGYTF.

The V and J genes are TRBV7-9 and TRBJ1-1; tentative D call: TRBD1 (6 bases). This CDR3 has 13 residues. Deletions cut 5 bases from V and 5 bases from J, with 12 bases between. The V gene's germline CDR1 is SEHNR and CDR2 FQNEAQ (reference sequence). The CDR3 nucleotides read TGTGCCAGCAGCCTTGAGGGGGGAACTGAAGCTTTCTTT. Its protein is CASSLEGGTEAFF.

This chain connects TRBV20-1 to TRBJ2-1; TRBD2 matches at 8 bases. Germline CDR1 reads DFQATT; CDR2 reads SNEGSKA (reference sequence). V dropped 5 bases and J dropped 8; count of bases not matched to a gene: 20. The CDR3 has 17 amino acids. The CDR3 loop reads CSARDPTGTRSSDEQFF. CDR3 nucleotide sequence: TGCAGTGCTCGTGACCCTACCGGGACTAGGTCGTCAGATGAGCAGTTCTTC.

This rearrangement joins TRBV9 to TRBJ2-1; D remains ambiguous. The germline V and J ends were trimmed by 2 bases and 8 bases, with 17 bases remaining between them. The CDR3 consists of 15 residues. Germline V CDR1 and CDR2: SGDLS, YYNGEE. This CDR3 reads CASSVRPVVADEQFF. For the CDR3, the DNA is TGTGCCAGCAGCGTGAGGCCCGTGGTAGCTGATGAGCAGTTCTTC. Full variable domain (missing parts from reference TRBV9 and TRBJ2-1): DSGVTQTPKHLITATGQRVTLRCSPRSGDLSVYWYQQSLDQGLQFLIQYYNGEERAKGNILERFSAQQFPDLHSELNLSSLELGDSALYFCASSVRPVVADEQFFGPGTRLTVL.

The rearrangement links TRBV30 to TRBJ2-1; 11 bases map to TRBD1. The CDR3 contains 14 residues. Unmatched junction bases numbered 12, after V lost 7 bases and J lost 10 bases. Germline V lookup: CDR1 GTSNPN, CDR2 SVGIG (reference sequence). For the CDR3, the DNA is TGTGCCTCCCGGGACAGGGGGGAAAGAAGGGAGCAGTTCTTC. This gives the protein CASRDRGERREQFF. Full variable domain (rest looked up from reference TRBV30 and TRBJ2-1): SQTIHQWPATLVQPVGSPLSLECTVEGTSNPNLYWYRQAAGRGLQLLFYSVGIGQISSEVPQNLSASRPQDRQFILSSKKLLLSDSGFYLCASRDRGERREQFFGPGTRLTVL.

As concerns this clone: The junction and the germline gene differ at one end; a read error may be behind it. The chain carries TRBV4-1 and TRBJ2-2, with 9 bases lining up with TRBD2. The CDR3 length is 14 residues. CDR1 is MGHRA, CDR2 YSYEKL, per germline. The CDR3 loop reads CARSGRGGPGELFF. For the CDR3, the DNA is TGCGCCCGCAGTGGGCGGGGGGGCCCCGGGGAGCTGTTTTTT.

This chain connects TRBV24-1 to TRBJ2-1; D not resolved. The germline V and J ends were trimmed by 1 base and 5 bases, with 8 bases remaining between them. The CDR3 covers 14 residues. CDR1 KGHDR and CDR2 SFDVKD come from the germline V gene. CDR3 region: CATSDLRQNNEQFF. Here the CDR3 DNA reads TGTGCCACCAGTGATTTAAGGCAGAACAATGAGCAGTTCTTC.

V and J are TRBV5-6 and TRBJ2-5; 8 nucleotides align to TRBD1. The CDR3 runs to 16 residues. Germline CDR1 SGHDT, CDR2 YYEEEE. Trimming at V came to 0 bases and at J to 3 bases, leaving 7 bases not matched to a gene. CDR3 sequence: CASSLVARGRKETQYF. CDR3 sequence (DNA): TGTGCCAGCAGCTTGGTCGCCAGGGGGCGCAAAGAGACCCAGTACTTC.

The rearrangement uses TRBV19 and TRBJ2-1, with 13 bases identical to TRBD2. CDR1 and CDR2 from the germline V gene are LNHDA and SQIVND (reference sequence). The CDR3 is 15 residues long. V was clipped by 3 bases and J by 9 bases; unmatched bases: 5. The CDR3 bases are TGTGCCAGTAGTATGGGACTAGCGGGATTAGTTGAGCAGTTCTTC. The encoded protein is CASSMGLAGLVEQFF.

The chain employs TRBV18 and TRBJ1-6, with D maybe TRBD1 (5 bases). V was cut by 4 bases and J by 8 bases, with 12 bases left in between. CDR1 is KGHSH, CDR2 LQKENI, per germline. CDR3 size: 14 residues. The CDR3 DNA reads TGTGCCAGCTCACACCGCCCGGGGGATTCACCCCTCCACTTT. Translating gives CASSHRPGDSPLHF.

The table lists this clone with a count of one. In DNA form, the CDR3 reads TGTGCCAGCAGCTTTAGGGGTGCGGGTGAAAAACTGTTTTTT. Protein product: CASSFRGAGEKLFF. The genes are TRBV7-8 and TRBJ1-4; D is possibly TRBD1 (5 bases). Germline V gene data show CDR1 as SGHVS and CDR2 as FQNEAQ. The CDR3 loop spans 14 amino acids. Trimming removed 3 bases at V and 7 bases at J, with 12 bases between.

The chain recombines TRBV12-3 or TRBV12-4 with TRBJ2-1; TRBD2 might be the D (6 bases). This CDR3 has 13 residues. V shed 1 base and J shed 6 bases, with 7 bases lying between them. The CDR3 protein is CASSLEGGNEQFF. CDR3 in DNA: TGTGCCAGCAGTTTAGAGGGAGGCAATGAGCAGTTCTTC.

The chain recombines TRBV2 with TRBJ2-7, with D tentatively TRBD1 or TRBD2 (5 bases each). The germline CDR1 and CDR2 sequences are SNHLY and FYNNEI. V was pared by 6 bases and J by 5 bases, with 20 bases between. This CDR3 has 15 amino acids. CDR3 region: CASRALRGEFNEQYF. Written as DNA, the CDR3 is TGTGCCAGCAGGGCCCTAAGGGGAGAATTCAACGAGCAGTACTTC. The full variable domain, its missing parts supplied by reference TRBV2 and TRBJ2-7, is EPEVTQTPSHQVTQMGQEVILRCVPISNHLYFYWYRQILGQKVEFLVSFYNNEISEKSEIFDDQFSVERPDGSNFTLKIRSTKLEDSAMYFCASRALRGEFNEQYFGPGTRLTVT.

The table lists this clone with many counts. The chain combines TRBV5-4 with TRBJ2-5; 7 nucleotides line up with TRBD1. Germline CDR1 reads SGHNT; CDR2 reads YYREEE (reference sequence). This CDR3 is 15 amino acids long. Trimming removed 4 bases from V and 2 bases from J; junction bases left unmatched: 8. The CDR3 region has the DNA TGTGCCAGCAGCACCCGGGACAGCCTTCAAGAGACCCAGTACTTC. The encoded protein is CASSTRDSLQETQYF.

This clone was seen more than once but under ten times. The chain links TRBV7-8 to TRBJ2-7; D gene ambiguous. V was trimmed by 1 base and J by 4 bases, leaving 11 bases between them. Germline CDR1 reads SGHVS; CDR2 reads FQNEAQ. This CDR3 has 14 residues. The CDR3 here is CASSLDPRGYEQYF. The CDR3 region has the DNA TGTGCCAGCAGCTTAGATCCCAGAGGATACGAGCAGTACTTC.

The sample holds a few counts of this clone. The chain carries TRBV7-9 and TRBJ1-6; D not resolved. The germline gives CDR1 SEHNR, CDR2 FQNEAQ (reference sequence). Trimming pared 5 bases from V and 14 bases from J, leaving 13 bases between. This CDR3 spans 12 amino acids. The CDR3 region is CASSPDALALHF. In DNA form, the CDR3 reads TGTGCCAGCAGCCCGGACGCCTTAGCCCTCCACTTT.

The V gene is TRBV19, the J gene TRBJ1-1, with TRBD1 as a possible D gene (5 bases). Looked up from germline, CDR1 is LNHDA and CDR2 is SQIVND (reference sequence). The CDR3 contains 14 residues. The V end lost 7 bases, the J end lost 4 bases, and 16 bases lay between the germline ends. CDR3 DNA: TGTGCCAGTACCACCCAGGGATTCCGCACTGAAGCTTTCTTT. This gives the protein CASTTQGFRTEAFF. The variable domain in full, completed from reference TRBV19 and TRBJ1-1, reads DGGITQSPKYLFRKEGQNVTLSCEQNLNHDAMYWYRQDPGQGLRLIYYSQIVNDFQKGDIAEGYSVSREKKESFPLTVTSAQKNPTAFYLCASTTQGFRTEAFFGQGTRLTVV.

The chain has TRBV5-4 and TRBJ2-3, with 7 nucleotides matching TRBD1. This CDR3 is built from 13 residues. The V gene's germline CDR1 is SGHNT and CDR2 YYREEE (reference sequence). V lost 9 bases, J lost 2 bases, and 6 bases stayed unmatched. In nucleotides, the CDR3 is TGTGCCACCGGGGACAGAGTCACAGATACGCAGTATTTT. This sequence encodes CATGDRVTDTQYF.

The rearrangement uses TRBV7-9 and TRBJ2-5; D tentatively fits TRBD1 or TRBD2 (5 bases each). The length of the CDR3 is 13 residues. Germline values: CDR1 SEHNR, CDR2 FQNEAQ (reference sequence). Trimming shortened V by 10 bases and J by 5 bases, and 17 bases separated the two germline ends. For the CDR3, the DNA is TGTGCCATCCCGGGGCTTATGGGGGAGACCCAGTACTTC. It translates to CAIPGLMGETQYF. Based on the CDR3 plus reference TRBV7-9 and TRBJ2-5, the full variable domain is DTGVSQNPRHKITKRGQNVTFRCDPISEHNRLYWYRQTLGQGPEFLTYFQNEAQLEKSRLLSDRFSAERPKGSFSTLEIQRTEQGDSAMYLCAIPGLMGETQYFGPGTRLLVL.

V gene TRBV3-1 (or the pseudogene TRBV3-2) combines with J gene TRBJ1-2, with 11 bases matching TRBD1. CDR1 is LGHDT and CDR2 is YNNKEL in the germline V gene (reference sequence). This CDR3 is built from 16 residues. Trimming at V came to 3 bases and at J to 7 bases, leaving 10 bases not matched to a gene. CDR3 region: CASSHPWGQGESGYTF. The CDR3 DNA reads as TGTGCCAGCAGCCACCCCTGGGGACAGGGGGAGAGTGGCTACACCTTC.

CDR3 in amino acids: CASSQRRHYGYTF. In nucleotides, the CDR3 is TGTGCCAGCAGCCAACGACGGCACTATGGCTACACCTTC. J is TRBJ1-2 and V is TRBV3-1 (or the pseudogene TRBV3-2); D not certain. CDR3 length: 13 amino acids. CDR1 and CDR2 from the germline V gene are LGHDT and YNNKEL (reference sequence). Deletions cut 2 bases from V and 3 bases from J, with 7 bases between.

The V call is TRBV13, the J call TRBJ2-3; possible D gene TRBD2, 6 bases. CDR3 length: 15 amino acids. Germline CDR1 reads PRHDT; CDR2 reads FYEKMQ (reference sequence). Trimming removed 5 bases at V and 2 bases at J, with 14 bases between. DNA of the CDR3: TGTGCCAGCAGCCACCGACTAGATTCCACAGATACGCAGTATTTT. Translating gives CASSHRLDSTDTQYF.

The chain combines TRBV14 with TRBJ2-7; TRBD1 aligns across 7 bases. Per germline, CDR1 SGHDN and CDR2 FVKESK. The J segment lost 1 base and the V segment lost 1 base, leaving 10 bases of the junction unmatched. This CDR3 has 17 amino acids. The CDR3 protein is CASSQGGWGTDSYEQYF. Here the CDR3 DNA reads TGTGCCAGCAGCCAAGGGGGTTGGGGGACAGATTCCTACGAGCAGTACTTC.

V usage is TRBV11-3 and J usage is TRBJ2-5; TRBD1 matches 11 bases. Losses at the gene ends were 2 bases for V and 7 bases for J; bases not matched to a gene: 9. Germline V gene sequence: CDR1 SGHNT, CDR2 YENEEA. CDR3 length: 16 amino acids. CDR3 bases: TGTGCCAGCAGCTTAAGATCCGGACAGGGGGCCGGGACCCAGTACTTC. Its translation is CASSLRSGQGAGTQYF. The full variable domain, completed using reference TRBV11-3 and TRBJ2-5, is EAGVVQSPRYKIIEKKQPVAFWCNPISGHNTLYWYLQNLGQGPELLIRYENEEAVDDSQLPKDRFSAERLKGVDSTLKIQPAELGDSAVYLCASSLRSGQGAGTQYFGPGTRLLVL.

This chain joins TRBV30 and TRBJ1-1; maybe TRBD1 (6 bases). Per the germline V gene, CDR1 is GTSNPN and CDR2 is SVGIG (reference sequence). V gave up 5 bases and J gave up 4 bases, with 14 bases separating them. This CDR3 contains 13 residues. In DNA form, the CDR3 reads TGTGCCTGGGACCGGGACATGAGCACTGAAGCTTTCTTT. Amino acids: CAWDRDMSTEAFF.

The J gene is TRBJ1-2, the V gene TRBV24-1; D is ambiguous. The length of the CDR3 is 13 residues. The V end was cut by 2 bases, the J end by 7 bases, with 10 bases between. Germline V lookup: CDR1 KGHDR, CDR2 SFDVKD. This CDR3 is CATSDSGRSGYTF. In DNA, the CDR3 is TGTGCCACCAGTGATTCGGGCAGATCTGGCTACACCTTC.

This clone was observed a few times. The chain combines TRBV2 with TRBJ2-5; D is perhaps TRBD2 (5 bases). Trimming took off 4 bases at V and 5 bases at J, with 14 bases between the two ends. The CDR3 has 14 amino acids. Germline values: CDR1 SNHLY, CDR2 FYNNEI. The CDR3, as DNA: TGTGCCAGCAGTGGAGGAACTAGGTCGGAGACCCAGTACTTC. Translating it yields CASSGGTRSETQYF.

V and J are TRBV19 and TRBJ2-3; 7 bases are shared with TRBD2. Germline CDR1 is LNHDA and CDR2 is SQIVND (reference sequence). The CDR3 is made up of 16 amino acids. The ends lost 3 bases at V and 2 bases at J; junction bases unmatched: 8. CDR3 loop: CASSISTSWYTDTQYF. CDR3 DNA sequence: TGTGCCAGTAGTATTTCGACTAGCTGGTACACAGATACGCAGTATTTT.

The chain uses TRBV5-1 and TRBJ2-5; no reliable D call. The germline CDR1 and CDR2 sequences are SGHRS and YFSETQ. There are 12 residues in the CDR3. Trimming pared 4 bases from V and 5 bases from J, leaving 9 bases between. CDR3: CASSPDWETQYF. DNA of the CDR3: TGCGCCAGCAGCCCTGACTGGGAGACCCAGTACTTC.

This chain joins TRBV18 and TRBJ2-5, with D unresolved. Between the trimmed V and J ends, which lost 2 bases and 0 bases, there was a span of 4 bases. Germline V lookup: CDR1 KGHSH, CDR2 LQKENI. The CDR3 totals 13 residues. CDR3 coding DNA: TGTGCCAGCTCACCAGGGTACCAAGAGACCCAGTACTTC. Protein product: CASSPGYQETQYF.

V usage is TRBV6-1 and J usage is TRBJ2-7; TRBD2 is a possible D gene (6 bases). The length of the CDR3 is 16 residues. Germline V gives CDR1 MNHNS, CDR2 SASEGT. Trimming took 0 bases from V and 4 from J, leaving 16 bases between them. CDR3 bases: TGTGCCAGCAGTGAAGCCCCTAGCGCGGTTGGGTACGAGCAGTACTTC. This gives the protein CASSEAPSAVGYEQYF.

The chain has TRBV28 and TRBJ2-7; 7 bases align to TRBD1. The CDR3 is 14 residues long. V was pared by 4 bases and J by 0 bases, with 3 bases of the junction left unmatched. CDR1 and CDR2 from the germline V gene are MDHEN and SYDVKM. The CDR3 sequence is CASSSGTVSYEQYF. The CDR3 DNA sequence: TGTGCCAGCAGTTCCGGGACAGTCTCCTACGAGCAGTACTTC.